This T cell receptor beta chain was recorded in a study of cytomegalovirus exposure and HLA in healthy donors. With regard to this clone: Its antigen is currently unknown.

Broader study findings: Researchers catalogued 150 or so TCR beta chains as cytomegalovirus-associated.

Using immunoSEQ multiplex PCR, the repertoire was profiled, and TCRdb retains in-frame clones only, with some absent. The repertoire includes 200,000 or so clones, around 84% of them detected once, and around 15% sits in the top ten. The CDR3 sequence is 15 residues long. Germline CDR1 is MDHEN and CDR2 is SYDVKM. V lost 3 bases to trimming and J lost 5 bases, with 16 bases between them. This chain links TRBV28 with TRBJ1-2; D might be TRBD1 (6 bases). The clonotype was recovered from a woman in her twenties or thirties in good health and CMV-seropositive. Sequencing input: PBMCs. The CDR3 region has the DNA TGTGCCAGCAGTTTTATCGAGACAGGAGCGTATGGCTACACCTTC. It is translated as CASSFIETGAYGYTF.